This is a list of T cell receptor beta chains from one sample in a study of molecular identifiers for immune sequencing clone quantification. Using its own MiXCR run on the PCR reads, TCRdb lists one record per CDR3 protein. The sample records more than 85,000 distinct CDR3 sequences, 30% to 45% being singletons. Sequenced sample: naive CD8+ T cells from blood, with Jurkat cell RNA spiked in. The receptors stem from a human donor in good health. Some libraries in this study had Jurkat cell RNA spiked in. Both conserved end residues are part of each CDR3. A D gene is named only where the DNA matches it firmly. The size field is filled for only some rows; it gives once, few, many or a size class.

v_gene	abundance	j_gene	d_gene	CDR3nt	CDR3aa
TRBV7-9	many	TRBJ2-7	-	TGTGCCAGCAGCTCCGCGGGTAGAAACGAGCAGTACTTC	CASSSAGRNEQYF
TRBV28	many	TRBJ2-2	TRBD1	TGTGCCGCCAGGGACACAGGGGGCGTCACCGGGGAGCTGTTTTTT	CAARDTGGVTGELFF
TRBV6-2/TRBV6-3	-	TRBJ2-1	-	TGTGCCAGCACCTTTATGGGGGATGAGCAGTTCTTC	CASTFMGDEQFF
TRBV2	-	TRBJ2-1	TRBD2	TGTGCCAGCCACGGGTATGACTGGGGGGGAAATGAGCAGTTCTTC	CASHGYDWGGNEQFF
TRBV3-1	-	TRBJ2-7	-	TGTGCCAGCAGCCAAGGACTAGAGTATTACGAGCAGTACTTC	CASSQGLEYYEQYF
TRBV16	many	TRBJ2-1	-	TGTGCCAGCAGCCAATTGGTGGGACAGTTCTTC	CASSQLVGQFF
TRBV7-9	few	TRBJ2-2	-	TGTGCCAGCAGCTCCCCAATCACCGGGGAGCTGTTTTTT	CASSSPITGELFF
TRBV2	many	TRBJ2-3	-	TGTGCCAGCAGTGAAGAGGGCGGAAGCACAGATACGCAGTATTTT	CASSEEGGSTDTQYF
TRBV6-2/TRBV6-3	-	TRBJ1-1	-	TGTGCCAGCAGTATTCTGAACACTGAAGCTTTCTTT	CASSILNTEAFF
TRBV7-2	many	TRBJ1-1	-	TGTGCCAGCAGCCCTGACTGGAACACTGAAGCTTTCTTT	CASSPDWNTEAFF
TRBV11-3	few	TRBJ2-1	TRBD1	TGTGCCAGCAGCACCGGACAGGGCTTCGATGAGCAGTTCTTC	CASSTGQGFDEQFF
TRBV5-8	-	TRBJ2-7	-	TGTGCCAGCAGCTTGGTCCTTCAAGCCTACGAGCAGTACTTC	CASSLVLQAYEQYF
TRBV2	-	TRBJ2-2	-	TGTGCCAGCCGAGGGCTCACCGGGGAGCTGTTTTTT	CASRGLTGELFF
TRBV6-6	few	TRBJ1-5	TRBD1	TGTGCCAGCAGCCTAACAGGGGCTGCTGGTCAGCCCCAGCATTTT	CASSLTGAAGQPQHF
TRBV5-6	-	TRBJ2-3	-	TGTGCCAGCAGCTCGATAGGGGCCTTCACAGATACGCAGTATTTT	CASSSIGAFTDTQYF
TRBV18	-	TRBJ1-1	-	TGTGACAGCTCACCCGGACAGTGGGGAATGAACACTGAAGCTTTCTTT	CDSSPGQWGMNTEAFF
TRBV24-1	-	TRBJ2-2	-	TGTGCCACCAGTGATTTTGGGGGCGGGTTCGCCGGGGAGCTGTTTTTT	CATSDFGGGFAGELFF
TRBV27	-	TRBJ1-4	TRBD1	TGTGCCAGCAGTTTAAGCTCAGGGGGCTGGGATGAAAAACTGTTTTTT	CASSLSSGGWDEKLFF
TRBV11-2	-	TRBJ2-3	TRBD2	TGTGCCAGCAGCGTTGGGACTAGCGGTTATACGCAGTATTTT	CASSVGTSGYTQYF
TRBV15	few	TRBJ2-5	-	TGTGCCACCAGCTTAAGGGTCCAAGAGACCCAGTACTTC	CATSLRVQETQYF
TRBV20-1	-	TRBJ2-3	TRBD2	TGCAGTGCTAGTCTCTACCAGGGACTAGCGGGAGTGGAGACTAGCACAGATACGCAGTATTTT	CSASLYQGLAGVETSTDTQYF
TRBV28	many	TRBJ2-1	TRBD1	TGTGCCAGCAGTACCCCCCGACAGGGACACAATGAGCAGTTCTTC	CASSTPRQGHNEQFF
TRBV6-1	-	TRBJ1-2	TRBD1	TGTGCCAGCAGTGACTCCCCGGGACAGGCCATAGTACACTATGGCTACACCTTC	CASSDSPGQAIVHYGYTF
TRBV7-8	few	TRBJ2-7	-	TGTGCCAGCAGCTTAATTGCGGGTAGCACCTACGAGCAGTACTTC	CASSLIAGSTYEQYF
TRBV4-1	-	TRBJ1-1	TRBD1	TGCGCCAGCAGCCACGGACAGGGAAAGTTTACTGAAGCTTTCTTT	CASSHGQGKFTEAFF
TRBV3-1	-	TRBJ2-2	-	TGTGCCAGCAGCCAAGGGGCCCAGGGCACCGGGGAGCTGTTTTTT	CASSQGAQGTGELFF
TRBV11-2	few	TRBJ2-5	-	TGTGCCAGCAGCTTACTGGGGCGCAGACAAGAGACCCAGTACTTC	CASSLLGRRQETQYF
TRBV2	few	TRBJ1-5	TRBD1	TGTGCCACAAAACAGGGGTCTGGCAATCAGCCCCAGCATTTT	CATKQGSGNQPQHF
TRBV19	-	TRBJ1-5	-	TGTGCCAGTAGTATTGTGGACACCGATTATAGCAATCAGCCCCAGCATTTT	CASSIVDTDYSNQPQHF